Presented here are 13 T cell receptor beta chains from one specimen sequenced in a study of shared clonotypes between healthy human individuals. This table comes from immunoSEQ multiplex PCR, and its TCRdb copy is limited to in-frame clones, with some not included. The sample lists 1,100,000 or so clones; roughly 74% were seen once. The sample consisted of memory CD4+ T cells from PBMCs. Subset described: CD45RA-negative fraction. The receptors originated from a man aged 18 to 30 in good health. Some clones in this sample may be carry-over from other donors' samples.

V usage is TRBV20-1 and J usage is TRBJ1-1; the D is unclear. The CDR3 is made up of 10 amino acids. V lost 6 bases and J 6 bases, leaving 8 bases between the germline ends. Per the germline V gene, CDR1 is DFQATT and CDR2 is SNEGSKA (reference sequence). In DNA form, the CDR3 reads TGCAGTGCCTGGGTTCCTGAAGCTTTCTTT. It codes for CSAWVPEAFF.

This clone was observed a handful of times. This chain uses TRBV25-1 with TRBJ2-7; the D gene is possibly TRBD1 (5 bases). The germline CDR1 and CDR2 sequences are MGHDK and SYGVNS. V was shortened by 3 bases and J by 4 bases, with 13 bases between the two germline ends. The CDR3 consists of 14 residues. The CDR3: CASSDAGSPYEQYF. As DNA, the CDR3 is TGTGCCAGCAGTGACGCAGGGTCCCCTTACGAGCAGTACTTC.

V is TRBV6-5 and J is TRBJ2-1, with 7 bases identical to TRBD2. After removal of 7 bases from V and 2 bases from J, the junction contained 5 bases not matched to a gene. Per germline, CDR1 MNHEY and CDR2 SVGAGI. The CDR3 loop spans 14 amino acids. The CDR3 coding sequence is TGTGCCAGCACTAAAGCGGGACCCTACAATGAGCAGTTCTTC. It encodes CASTKAGPYNEQFF.

This chain joins TRBV4-1 and TRBJ2-7; TRBD2 matches at 8 bases. V dropped 6 bases and J dropped 2; count of bases not matched to a gene: 9. Germline-derived CDR1 and CDR2 are MGHRA and YSYEKL. There are 15 residues in the CDR3. CDR3 amino acids: CASRSPIAGTYEQYF. Here the CDR3 DNA reads TGCGCCAGCAGGTCCCCCATAGCGGGGACCTACGAGCAGTACTTC.

The V gene is TRBV5-4, the J gene TRBJ1-2; 8 bases fit TRBD1. The length of the CDR3 is 15 residues. Germline CDR1 and CDR2: SGHNT and YYREEE (reference sequence). V lost 2 bases, J lost 5 bases, and 8 bases stayed unmatched. The DNA of the CDR3 is TGTGCCAGCAGCTTCCCCCAGGGGGCTAGTTATGGCTACACCTTC. Amino acid sequence: CASSFPQGASYGYTF.

This clone was observed many times. V and J are TRBV2 and TRBJ1-1; the D is unclear. Germline CDR1 SNHLY, CDR2 FYNNEI. Trimming cost V 4 bases and J 7 bases, with 10 bases left between them. This CDR3 has 12 amino acids. The CDR3 sequence: CASSGVVFEAFF. The CDR3 nucleotides read TGTGCCAGCAGTGGGGTAGTGTTTGAAGCTTTCTTT.

The chain carries TRBV7-9 and TRBJ2-1; D ambiguous. This CDR3 contains 14 residues. Between the trimmed V and J ends, which lost 1 base and 4 bases, there was a span of 8 bases. Germline loops: CDR1 SEHNR, CDR2 FQNEAQ (reference sequence). CDR3 in DNA: TGTGCCAGCAGCTTAGTAGGCCAGTACAATGAGCAGTTCTTC. The encoded protein is CASSLVGQYNEQFF.

This clone was detected a few times. The chain recombines TRBV14 with TRBJ1-1; D perhaps matches TRBD1 (6 bases). Germline assignment: CDR1 SGHDN and CDR2 FVKESK. CDR3 length equals 14 residues. The V gene lost 6 bases and the J gene lost 2 bases, with 13 bases spanning the gap. The CDR3 spells CASSIQQGNTEAFF. The CDR3 DNA is TGTGCCAGCAGTATCCAACAGGGCAACACTGAAGCTTTCTTT. Looking up the rest from reference TRBV14 and TRBJ1-1 gives the full variable domain: EAGVTQFPSHSVIEKGQTVTLRCDPISGHDNLYWYRRVMGKEIKFLLHFVKESKQDESGMPNNRFLAERTGGTYSTLKVQPAELEDSGVYFCASSIQQGNTEAFFGQGTRLTVV.

This clone has a count of ten or more. This chain links TRBV30 with TRBJ2-7, with D hard to call. V was shortened by 0 bases and J by 9 bases, with 12 bases between the two germline ends. Per the germline V gene, CDR1 is GTSNPN and CDR2 is SVGIG (reference sequence). The CDR3 has 12 amino acids. The chain's CDR3 is CAWSVGRPGQYF. The CDR3 nucleotides read TGTGCCTGGAGTGTTGGCCGTCCGGGGCAGTACTTC.

The chain employs TRBV2 and TRBJ1-6, with TRBD1 as a possible D gene (5 bases). The germline V gene has CDR1 SNHLY and CDR2 FYNNEI. The length of the CDR3 is 15 residues. Trimming shortened V by 6 bases and J by 0 bases, and 9 bases separated the two germline ends. Here the CDR3 reads CASSGASSYNSPLHF. CDR3 sequence (DNA): TGTGCCAGCAGCGGGGCGAGCTCCTATAATTCACCCCTCCACTTT.

This clone was seen ten or more times. The chain joins TRBV9 to TRBJ2-5; D is perhaps TRBD1 (5 bases). This CDR3 comprises 14 residues. Germline CDR1 SGDLS, CDR2 YYNGEE. The V end was cut by 3 bases, the J end by 5 bases, with 14 bases between. The CDR3: CASSARTAGETQYF. In DNA form, the CDR3 reads TGTGCCAGCAGCGCTAGGACGGCAGGGGAGACCCAGTACTTC.

This chain links TRBV11-3 with TRBJ2-2; D is ambiguous. Trimming shortened V by 2 bases and J by 7 bases, and 5 bases separated the two germline ends. CDR3 length: 12 amino acids. CDR1 is SGHNT, CDR2 YENEEA, per germline. The CDR3 region is CASSLSRGELFF. The CDR3 DNA follows: TGTGCCAGCAGCTTATCCCGCGGGGAGCTGTTTTTT.

V is TRBV5-1 and J is TRBJ2-7, with D perhaps TRBD1 or TRBD2 (5 bases each). CDR3 length: 15 residues. Germline CDR1 reads SGHRS; CDR2 reads YFSETQ. V lost 0 bases to trimming and J lost 7 bases, with 17 bases between them. In DNA, the CDR3 is TGCGCCAGCAGCTTGGGCATCGGGGCGGGCGAAGAGCAGTACTTC. Translated, it gives CASSLGIGAGEEQYF.